This T cell receptor (beta chain) was documented in a study of a mutant IDH1 vaccine in newly diagnosed glioma. On the study more broadly: The sex distribution of treated patients was about 62% male and about 38% female, with a mean age of approximately 40 years. Therapy received beforehand was radiotherapy, temozolomide, or both, with most patients given both. The study's findings and limits: Pseudoprogression appeared unlinked to shifts in leading peripheral T cell clonotypes.

Concerning this clone itself: Antigen specificity is unknown.

The time point is: baseline, week 1 (first vaccination visit). Treatment given: pre-vaccination baseline after standard-of-care therapy. CDR3 length: 16 residues. Germline CDR1 reads MGHRA; CDR2 reads YSYEKL. Trimming took off 1 base at V and 4 bases at J, with 16 bases between the two ends. Assay used: immunoSEQ multiplex PCR; TCRdb lists only in-frame clones, some missing. The sample lists some 70,000 clones, more than 65% occurring once. This sample comprised PBMCs, obtained from a glioma patient treated with radiotherapy, temozolomide or both. The V gene is TRBV4-1, the J gene TRBJ2-5, with a tentative D call TRBD1 (6 bases). This TCR was recovered from a man in his fifties or sixties with glioma. CDR3: CASSQGPNRVLETQYF. In nucleotides, the CDR3 is TGCGCCAGCAGCCAAGGACCTAACAGGGTTTTAGAGACCCAGTACTTC.